These T cell receptor beta chains were read from a single sample in a study of T cell responses to AZD1222 COVID-19 vaccine. Some clones are missing from TCRdb's copy, which holds only in-frame ones; the method was immunoSEQ multiplex PCR. The sample holds over 150,000 clones; roughly 88% are singletons and the top ten take roughly 11%. The specimen was peripheral blood, collected 28 days after the second AZD1222 dose. The source is an adult who received the AZD1222 COVID-19 vaccine. The CDR3 runs from the conserved cysteine through the conserved F or W. A D gene is named only where the DNA matches it firmly. Only part of the rows carry a size: once, few, many, or a class if the clone is expanded.

cdr3_nt: TGTGCCAGCAGCCCTCCGGGACTAGGGAACGAGCAGTACTTC
cdr3_aa: CASSPPGLGNEQYF
clone_size: .
j_call: TRBJ2-7
v_call: TRBV7-2
d_call: TRBD2

cdr3_nt: TGTGCCAGTAGTATAGATGGCGGGTTAGGCGCAGATACGCAGTATTTT
cdr3_aa: CASSIDGGLGADTQYF
clone_size: .
j_call: TRBJ2-3
v_call: TRBV19
d_call: .

cdr3_nt: TGTGCCAGCAGTTACGGTTCGGTAAACACTGAAGCTTTCTTT
cdr3_aa: CASSYGSVNTEAFF
clone_size: .
j_call: TRBJ1-1
v_call: TRBV6-2/TRBV6-3
d_call: .

cdr3_nt: TGTGCCAGCAGCTTAGAGGAGGGTTCTGGCTACACCTTC
cdr3_aa: CASSLEEGSGYTF
clone_size: .
j_call: TRBJ1-2
v_call: TRBV7-9
d_call: .

cdr3_nt: TGTGCCAGCAGCTCGAGTAGTGGCCAGGGGCGAATGGGTGGCTACACCTTC
cdr3_aa: CASSSSSGQGRMGGYTF
clone_size: .
j_call: TRBJ1-2
v_call: TRBV7-2
d_call: .

cdr3_nt: TGTGCCAGCAGCCAAGGAGCAGGGAACAATCAGCCCCAGCATTTT
cdr3_aa: CASSQGAGNNQPQHF
clone_size: .
j_call: TRBJ1-5
v_call: TRBV3-1/TRBV3-2
d_call: .

cdr3_nt: TGTGCCAGCAGCTACGGGTCGGGGGCACCGCTCCCCTACGAGCAGTACTTC
cdr3_aa: CASSYGSGAPLPYEQYF
clone_size: .
j_call: TRBJ2-7
v_call: TRBV27
d_call: .

cdr3_nt: TGCGCCAGCAGCCTAGGGGAGATTCAGTTCTTC
cdr3_aa: CASSLGEIQFF
clone_size: .
j_call: TRBJ2-1
v_call: TRBV5-1
d_call: .

cdr3_nt: TGTGCCAGCAGCTCATCTACAGGACAGGGCCAAGAGACCCAGTACTTC
cdr3_aa: CASSSSTGQGQETQYF
clone_size: once
j_call: TRBJ2-5
v_call: TRBV11-3
d_call: TRBD1

cdr3_nt: TGCGCCAGCAGCTTGATACAGGGGGCAGATACGCAGTATTTT
cdr3_aa: CASSLIQGADTQYF
clone_size: .
j_call: TRBJ2-3
v_call: TRBV5-1
d_call: TRBD1

cdr3_nt: TGTGCCAGCAGACCCAGGGGGACAGATACGCAGTATTTT
cdr3_aa: CASRPRGTDTQYF
clone_size: .
j_call: TRBJ2-3
v_call: TRBV12-3/TRBV12-4
d_call: TRBD1

cdr3_nt: TGTGCCACCAAGACGGCGGGCTACGAGCAGTACTTC
cdr3_aa: CATKTAGYEQYF
clone_size: once
j_call: TRBJ2-7
v_call: TRBV19
d_call: .

cdr3_nt: TGTGCCAGCAGCGCAACAGGGGGCTCGGAGCAGTACTTC
cdr3_aa: CASSATGGSEQYF
clone_size: .
j_call: TRBJ2-7
v_call: TRBV7-3
d_call: TRBD1

cdr3_nt: TGCGCCAGCAGCCTAGGCCCCCCAGGGGTGCTGAGCACCGGGGAGCTGTTTTTT
cdr3_aa: CASSLGPPGVLSTGELFF
clone_size: few
j_call: TRBJ2-2
v_call: TRBV4-1
d_call: .

cdr3_nt: TGTGCCAGCTCGGACAGCAGCTCCTACGAGCAGTACTTC
cdr3_aa: CASSDSSSYEQYF
clone_size: .
j_call: TRBJ2-7
v_call: TRBV6-6
d_call: .

cdr3_nt: TGTGCCAGCAGTTACGCTAGCGGGGGGAACAATGAGCAGTTCTTC
cdr3_aa: CASSYASGGNNEQFF
clone_size: .
j_call: TRBJ2-1
v_call: TRBV6-5
d_call: TRBD2

cdr3_nt: TGTGCCAGCAGCTCCAGGTTCACAGATACGCAGTATTTT
cdr3_aa: CASSSRFTDTQYF
clone_size: .
j_call: TRBJ2-3
v_call: TRBV7-2
d_call: .

cdr3_nt: TGTGCCACCAGCATGGGAGGGGATAGTGAAAAACTGTTTTTT
cdr3_aa: CATSMGGDSEKLFF
clone_size: .
j_call: TRBJ1-4
v_call: TRBV15
d_call: .

cdr3_nt: TGTGCCAGCAGTCGACAGGGGGGAATTTACGAGCAGTACTTC
cdr3_aa: CASSRQGGIYEQYF
clone_size: .
j_call: TRBJ2-7
v_call: TRBV25-1
d_call: TRBD1

cdr3_nt: TGTGCCCCCCTTAGGGGGGGGGTCGCAGATACGCAGTATTTT
cdr3_aa: CAPLRGGVADTQYF
clone_size: .
j_call: TRBJ2-3
v_call: TRBV5-3
d_call: .

cdr3_nt: TGTGCCAGCAGTATCACAGGGATATCTGGAAACACCATATATTTT
cdr3_aa: CASSITGISGNTIYF
clone_size: .
j_call: TRBJ1-3
v_call: TRBV28
d_call: .

cdr3_nt: TGTGCCTGGAGACGAGGGTACAATGAGCAGTTCTTC
cdr3_aa: CAWRRGYNEQFF
clone_size: .
j_call: TRBJ2-1
v_call: TRBV30
d_call: .

cdr3_nt: TGCAGTGCTAGTTACATCACTTATAGCAATCAGCCCCAGCATTTT
cdr3_aa: CSASYITYSNQPQHF
clone_size: .
j_call: TRBJ1-5
v_call: TRBV20-1
d_call: .

cdr3_nt: TGCGCCAGCAGCTTGGCCACAGGGGTTACGAACACTGAAGCTTTCTTT
cdr3_aa: CASSLATGVTNTEAFF
clone_size: .
j_call: TRBJ1-1
v_call: TRBV5-1
d_call: TRBD1

cdr3_nt: TGTGCCAGCTCACCGGGACAGCGCACCTACGAGCAGTACTTC
cdr3_aa: CASSPGQRTYEQYF
clone_size: .
j_call: TRBJ2-7
v_call: TRBV18
d_call: TRBD1

cdr3_nt: TGCGCCAGCAGCACTTCCGGAAGGTATTATGGCTACACCTTC
cdr3_aa: CASSTSGRYYGYTF
clone_size: .
j_call: TRBJ1-2
v_call: TRBV5-1
d_call: .

cdr3_nt: TGCGCCAGCAGGTCCGGGACTAGCGGGGGAGATACGCAGTATTTT
cdr3_aa: CASRSGTSGGDTQYF
clone_size: .
j_call: TRBJ2-3
v_call: TRBV5-1
d_call: TRBD2

cdr3_nt: TGTGCCAGCAGTTTGATAGGGGTAGGCTACACCTTC
cdr3_aa: CASSLIGVGYTF
clone_size: .
j_call: TRBJ1-2
v_call: TRBV28
d_call: .

cdr3_nt: TGTGCCAGTAGTACTGTATTTGGACTAAGCAATCAGCCCCAGCATTTT
cdr3_aa: CASSTVFGLSNQPQHF
clone_size: .
j_call: TRBJ1-5
v_call: TRBV19
d_call: .